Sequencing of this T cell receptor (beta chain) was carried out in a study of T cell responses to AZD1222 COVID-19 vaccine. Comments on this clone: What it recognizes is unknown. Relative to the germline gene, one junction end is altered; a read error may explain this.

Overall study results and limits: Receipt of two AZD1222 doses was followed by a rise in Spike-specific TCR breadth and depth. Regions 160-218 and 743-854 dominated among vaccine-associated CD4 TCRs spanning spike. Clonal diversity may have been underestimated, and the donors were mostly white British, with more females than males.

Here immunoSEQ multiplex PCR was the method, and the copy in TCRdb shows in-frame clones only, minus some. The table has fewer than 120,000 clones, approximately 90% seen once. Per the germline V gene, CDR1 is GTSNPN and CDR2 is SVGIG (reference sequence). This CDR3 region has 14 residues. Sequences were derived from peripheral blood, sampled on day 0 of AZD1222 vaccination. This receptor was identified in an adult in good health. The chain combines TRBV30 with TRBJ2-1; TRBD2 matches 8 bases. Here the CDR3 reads CARRPGGAYNEQFF. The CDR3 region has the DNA TGTGCCCGGAGACCCGGGGGGGCCTACAATGAGCAGTTCTTC.